This note documents a single T cell receptor (beta chain) sequence. Its matching antigen is unknown. This record comes from a study of monozygotic twins with cystic fibrosis. Points from the study as a whole: Age, concordance and disease severity did not associate with shared CDR3 numbers. Co-twins had the most similar V usage for 13 of 16 pairs, J for 8.

TCRdb's table, derived via immunoSEQ multiplex PCR, lists solely in-frame clones and lacks some. The table shows approximately 11,000 clones, with roughly 96% occurring only once. Sequenced input: blood. This TCR was recovered from a boy between 10 and 17 years old with cystic fibrosis.

The CDR3 bases are TGTGCCAGCAGTGAATGGGGGTTGTACGAGCAGTACTTC. Translated, it gives CASSEWGLYEQYF. The chain has TRBV2 and TRBJ2-7; D may match TRBD1 or TRBD2 (5 bases each). V was shortened by 2 bases and J by 4 bases, with 9 bases between the two germline ends. The CDR3 has 13 residues. The germline gives CDR1 SNHLY, CDR2 FYNNEI.